Following are 24 T cell receptor beta chains from one sample sequenced in a study of CD8 T cells in ankylosing spondylitis. TCRdb passed the 5' RACE reads through MiXCR, listing each CDR3 protein once. Among about 340,000 distinct CDR3 sequences, roughly 15% were seen once, and the ten largest hold around 0.99%. Sequenced: blood, either unsorted or a sorted T cell fraction (not recorded which). The receptor source for this set is a male donor with ankylosing spondylitis or in good health (not recorded which).

The V and J genes are TRBV5-1 and TRBJ2-5; unclear D gene. Trimming took off 0 bases at V and 5 bases at J, with 17 bases between the two ends. CDR3 length: 16 amino acids. Germline CDR1 is SGHRS and CDR2 is YFSETQ. CDR3 region: CASSLEDLGRLETQYF. DNA of the CDR3: TGCGCCAGCAGCTTGGAGGATTTGGGTCGGCTCGAGACCCAGTACTTC.

This chain joins TRBV10-3 and TRBJ1-2; 8 nucleotides match TRBD1. CDR1 ENHRY and CDR2 SYGVKD come from the germline V gene. The CDR3 loop spans 14 amino acids. With 6 bases clipped from V and 8 bases from J, the junction kept 11 bases outside the gene matches. This CDR3 is CAISPDRGSWGYTF. Here the CDR3 DNA reads TGTGCCATCAGCCCAGACAGGGGCAGCTGGGGCTACACCTTC.

This clonotype was counted between two and nine times. This rearrangement joins TRBV5-1 to TRBJ2-1, with D tentatively TRBD1 (5 bases). V lost 4 bases and J 3 bases, leaving 14 bases between the germline ends. The CDR3 totals 15 residues. Germline loops: CDR1 SGHRS, CDR2 YFSETQ. In DNA, the CDR3 is TGCGCCAGCAGCCCTCCCAGGGATTTCTACAATGAGCAGTTCTTC. Protein: CASSPPRDFYNEQFF.

The chain employs TRBV20-1 and TRBJ1-1; the D gene is possibly TRBD1 (6 bases). The V end lost 8 bases, the J end lost 5 bases, and 12 bases lay between the germline ends. The CDR3 totals 11 residues. CDR1 DFQATT and CDR2 SNEGSKA come from the germline V gene (reference sequence). DNA for the CDR3: TGCAGTTGTTACGGACAGACTGAAGCTTTCTTT. Translation: CSCYGQTEAFF.

J is TRBJ2-2 and V is TRBV6-1; possibly TRBD2 for D (6 bases). This CDR3 contains 17 residues. The germline gives CDR1 MNHNS, CDR2 SASEGT. With 4 bases removed from V and 0 bases from J, the gap between germline ends came to 15 bases. The CDR3 spells CASSALPGGPNTGELFF. As DNA, the CDR3 is TGTGCCAGCAGTGCACTCCCCGGGGGACCGAACACCGGGGAGCTGTTTTTT.

This clonotype occurred a few times. The chain employs TRBV5-1 and TRBJ2-7, with D possibly being TRBD1 (6 bases). V dropped 1 base and J dropped 6 bases, with 11 bases sitting between them. Germline CDR1 is SGHRS and CDR2 is YFSETQ. This CDR3 region has 13 residues. In DNA form, the CDR3 reads TGCGCCAGCAGCTTGTCACAGGGCACCGAGCAGTACTTC. It yields the protein CASSLSQGTEQYF.

The chain carries TRBV5-1 and TRBJ2-5, with TRBD2 matching over 8 bases. Germline values: CDR1 SGHRS, CDR2 YFSETQ. V dropped 2 bases and J dropped 3; count of bases not matched to a gene: 6. This CDR3 spans 15 amino acids. CDR3 in DNA: TGCGCCAGCAGCTTCAGCGGGAGAGGGGAAGAGACCCAGTACTTC. This sequence encodes CASSFSGRGEETQYF.

This clonotype has only a few counts. The chain uses TRBV3-1 and TRBJ2-1; 8 bases are a match to TRBD1. Germline V CDR1 and CDR2: LGHDT, YNNKEL (reference sequence). Trimming removed 3 bases from V and 4 bases from J; junction bases left unmatched: 5. This CDR3 spans 15 amino acids. DNA of the CDR3: TGTGCCAGCAGCCATACAGGGGGAACTTACAATGAGCAGTTCTTC. Its translation is CASSHTGGTYNEQFF.

Comment on this clonotype: Possible read error: a much larger clone is one base away. The chain recombines TRBV7-2 with TRBJ2-7; 11 nucleotides agree with TRBD2. Trimming removed 4 bases from V and 3 bases from J; junction bases left unmatched: 2. The CDR3 length is 14 residues. The germline gives CDR1 SGHTA, CDR2 FQGNSA. The CDR3 DNA sequence: TGTGCCAGCAGCTCGACTAGCGGGAACTACGAGCAGTACTTC. This gives the protein CASSSTSGNYEQYF.

This clonotype was seen more than once but under ten times. The chain joins TRBV4-1 to TRBJ2-2, with 7 bases lining up with TRBD2. The V and J ends lost 6 bases and 4 bases, in that order; junction bases with no gene match: 5. In germline, CDR1 is MGHRA, CDR2 YSYEKL. The CDR3 has 14 amino acids. The CDR3 protein is CASRGGRSTGELFF. The DNA of the CDR3 is TGCGCCAGCAGGGGAGGGAGGAGCACCGGGGAGCTGTTTTTT.

This clonotype was seen ten or more times. CDR3 sequence: CASSLGTGKNTEAFF. For the CDR3, the DNA is TGCGCCAGCAGCTTAGGGACAGGGAAGAACACTGAAGCTTTCTTT. The chain is built from TRBV5-1 and TRBJ1-1, with 9 bases identical to TRBD1. The V gene end was trimmed by 2 bases and the J gene end by 1 base; junction bases not matched to a gene: 3. CDR1 SGHRS and CDR2 YFSETQ come from the germline V gene. The CDR3 extends over 15 amino acids.

The V call is TRBV5-1, the J call TRBJ2-7, with 7 bases identical to TRBD2. The CDR3 covers 14 residues. The V gene's germline CDR1 is SGHRS and CDR2 YFSETQ. V lost 4 bases and J lost 5; bases outside the gene matches: 9. The CDR3 sequence: CASSSRDYADEQYF. CDR3 nucleotides: TGCGCCAGCAGCAGCCGGGACTACGCCGACGAGCAGTACTTC.

This clonotype has ten or more counts. The genes are TRBV7-9 and TRBJ2-1, with D hard to call. Trimming removed 3 bases at V and 9 bases at J, with 15 bases between. There are 14 residues in the CDR3. Germline CDR1 and CDR2: SEHNR and FQNEAQ (reference sequence). The CDR3 DNA is TGTGCCAGCAGCTTCCAAGGACCCTCCAGTGAGCAGTTCTTC. Translated: CASSFQGPSSEQFF.

This clonotype has a count of ten or more. This CDR3 reads CSASLRQGAGGYTF. The CDR3 DNA sequence: TGCAGTGCTAGTCTGAGACAGGGGGCTGGTGGCTACACCTTC. This chain joins TRBV20-1 and TRBJ1-2; 10 bases line up with TRBD1. V trimming: 3 bases; J trimming: 7 bases; junction bases outside the gene matches: 8. CDR3 length: 14 residues. Germline V gene data show CDR1 as DFQATT and CDR2 as SNEGSKA (reference sequence).

This clonotype was observed at least ten times. This chain connects TRBV19 to TRBJ2-1; possibly TRBD2 for D (5 bases). This CDR3 spans 13 amino acids. Trimming cost V 3 bases and J 6 bases, with 9 bases left between them. The germline gives CDR1 LNHDA, CDR2 SQIVND (reference sequence). The CDR3 here is CASSIGRANEQFF. DNA for the CDR3: TGTGCCAGTAGTATCGGGCGGGCCAATGAGCAGTTCTTC.

The chain has TRBV2 and TRBJ1-1; D is unresolved. Trimming removed 7 bases from V and 0 bases from J, with 15 bases in between. The V gene's germline CDR1 is SNHLY and CDR2 FYNNEI. The CDR3 length is 15 residues. CDR3 DNA sequence: TGTGCCAGCACCTCCCGTGGGCTATTGAACACTGAAGCTTTCTTT. Translation gives CASTSRGLLNTEAFF. The variable domain in full, completed from reference TRBV2 and TRBJ1-1, reads EPEVTQTPSHQVTQMGQEVILRCVPISNHLYFYWYRQILGQKVEFLVSFYNNEISEKSEIFDDQFSVERPDGSNFTLKIRSTKLEDSAMYFCASTSRGLLNTEAFFGQGTRLTVV.

This clonotype showed up just a few times. The chain links TRBV4-1 to TRBJ1-6; 9 positions match TRBD1. From germline, CDR1 is MGHRA and CDR2 YSYEKL. The CDR3 is 18 amino acids. With V trimmed by 2 bases and J by 2 bases, 7 bases remained unmatched. CDR3 protein: CASSQLQGAGAYNSPLHF. CDR3 sequence (DNA): TGCGCCAGCAGCCAATTACAGGGGGCAGGCGCCTATAATTCACCCCTCCACTTT.

This clonotype appeared a few times. This chain uses TRBV4-2 with TRBJ2-3; possibly TRBD2 for D (6 bases). The CDR3 runs 15 residues. Deletions cut 8 bases from V and 0 bases from J, with 15 bases between. Germline CDR1 is LGHNA and CDR2 is YNFKEQ. The DNA of the CDR3 is TGTGCCAGCGGGAGTAGCGGAACTAGCACAGATACGCAGTATTTT. Residues: CASGSSGTSTDTQYF.

Many counts were recorded for this clonotype. The J gene is TRBJ1-1, the V gene TRBV27, with D uncertain. Germline V gene lookup returns CDR1 MNHEY and CDR2 SMNVEV (reference sequence). The CDR3 sequence is 13 residues long. Trimming pared 6 bases from V and 2 bases from J, leaving 10 bases between. DNA for the CDR3: TGTGCCAGCAGACCCCTCATTAACACTGAAGCTTTCTTT. Translation gives CASRPLINTEAFF.

The chain recombines TRBV4-2 with TRBJ1-2; 7 nucleotides agree with TRBD1. This CDR3 is 15 amino acids long. Trimming removed 1 base from V and 8 bases from J; junction bases left unmatched: 10. The germline V gene encodes CDR1 LGHNA and CDR2 YNFKEQ. The CDR3 DNA reads TGTGCCAGCAGCCAAGCGACCCGGGACAGAAGCGGCTACACCTTC. Translated, it gives CASSQATRDRSGYTF.

This clonotype showed up just a few times. The chain has TRBV12-3 or TRBV12-4 and TRBJ1-2; no firm D call. This CDR3 spans 11 amino acids. Trimming shortened V by 6 bases and J by 5 bases, and 7 bases separated the two germline ends. The CDR3 loop reads CASRTQYGYTF. The CDR3 DNA follows: TGTGCCAGCAGGACGCAGTATGGCTACACCTTC.

This clonotype has ten or more counts. The rearrangement joins TRBV12-3 or TRBV12-4 to TRBJ2-2; 9 bases are shared with TRBD1. The CDR3 covers 16 residues. Trimming removed 4 bases from V and 4 bases from J; junction bases left unmatched: 7. CDR3: CASSYSGTGLTGELFF. As DNA, the CDR3 is TGTGCCAGCAGTTACTCCGGGACAGGGCTCACCGGGGAGCTGTTTTTT.

This clonotype was counted between two and nine times. This chain joins TRBV20-1 and TRBJ2-2, with D unresolved. The CDR3 extends over 14 amino acids. V was cut by 5 bases and J by 1 base, with 11 bases left in between. Germline lookup yields CDR1 DFQATT and CDR2 SNEGSKA (reference sequence). CDR3 residues: CSAATGLNTGELFF. The CDR3 DNA sequence: TGCAGTGCTGCCACTGGTCTGAACACCGGGGAGCTGTTTTTT.

Ten or more counts support this clonotype. This chain uses TRBV5-1 with TRBJ1-6; D is perhaps TRBD1 (6 bases). Deletions cut 0 bases from V and 9 bases from J, with 10 bases between. The CDR3 has 14 residues. CDR1 is SGHRS, CDR2 YFSETQ, per germline. The CDR3 coding sequence is TGCGCCAGCAGCTTGGAGGGGGATTCTTCACCCCTCCACTTT. Amino acid sequence: CASSLEGDSSPLHF.